This T cell receptor (beta chain) was sequenced in a study of cytomegalovirus exposure and HLA in healthy donors. Across the study: A previous analysis identified 95 million to 120 million unique TCR beta sequences derived from around 200 million T cells. Study-wide results and caveats: TCR beta V segments were, for the most part, productive about 87% or about 30% of the time in an earlier analysis.

Comments on this clone: Antigen unknown.

This PCR relied on a set of 60 Vbeta primers and 13 Jbeta primers. Measured with immunoSEQ multiplex PCR; TCRdb has only the in-frame clones, and not every one. The top ten hold approximately 4% of the sample, which has fewer than 150,000 clones, about 78% seen once. The CDR3 consists of 16 residues. CDR1 is MNHEY, CDR2 SMNVEV, per germline (reference sequence). The V and J ends lost 0 bases and 2 bases, in that order; junction bases with no gene match: 6. The gene calls are TRBV27 and TRBJ2-7; TRBD2 agrees at 8 bases. Sequencing was performed on PBMCs. The receptor was derived from a man between 18 and 35 years old in good health and CMV-seronegative. This CDR3 reads CASSLSGLVIPYEQYF. CDR3 nucleotide sequence: TGTGCCAGCAGTTTATCGGGACTAGTTATCCCCTACGAGCAGTACTTC.